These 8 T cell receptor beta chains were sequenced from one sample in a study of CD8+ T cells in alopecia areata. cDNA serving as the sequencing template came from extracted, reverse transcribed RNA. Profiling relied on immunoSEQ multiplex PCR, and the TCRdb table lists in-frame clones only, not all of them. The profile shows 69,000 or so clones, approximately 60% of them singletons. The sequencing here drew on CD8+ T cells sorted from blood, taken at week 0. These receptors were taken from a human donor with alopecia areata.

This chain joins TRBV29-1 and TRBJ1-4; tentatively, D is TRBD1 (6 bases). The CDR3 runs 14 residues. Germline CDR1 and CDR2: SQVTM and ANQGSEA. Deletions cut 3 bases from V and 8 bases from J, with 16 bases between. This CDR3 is CSVDKGESGEKLFF. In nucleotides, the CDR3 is TGCAGCGTTGATAAGGGGGAGTCGGGAGAAAAACTGTTTTTT. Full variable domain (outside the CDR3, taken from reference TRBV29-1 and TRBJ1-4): SAVISQKPSRDICQRGTSLTIQCQVDSQVTMMFWYRQQPGQSLTLIATANQGSEATYESGFVIDKFPISRPNLTFSTLTVSNMSPEDSSIYLCSVDKGESGEKLFFGSGTQLSVL.

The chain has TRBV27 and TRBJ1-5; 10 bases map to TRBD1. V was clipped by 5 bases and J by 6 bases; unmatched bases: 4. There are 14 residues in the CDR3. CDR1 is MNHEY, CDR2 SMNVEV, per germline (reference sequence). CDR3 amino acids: CASSKTGGTQPQHF. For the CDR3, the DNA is TGTGCCAGCAGTAAGACAGGGGGCACTCAGCCCCAGCATTTT.

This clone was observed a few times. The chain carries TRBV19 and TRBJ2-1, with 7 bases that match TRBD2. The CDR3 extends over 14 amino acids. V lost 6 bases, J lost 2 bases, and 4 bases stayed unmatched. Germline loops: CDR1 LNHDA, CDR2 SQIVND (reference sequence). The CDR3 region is CASSGGGAYNEQFF. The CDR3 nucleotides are TGTGCCAGTAGCGGCGGGGGAGCCTACAATGAGCAGTTCTTC.

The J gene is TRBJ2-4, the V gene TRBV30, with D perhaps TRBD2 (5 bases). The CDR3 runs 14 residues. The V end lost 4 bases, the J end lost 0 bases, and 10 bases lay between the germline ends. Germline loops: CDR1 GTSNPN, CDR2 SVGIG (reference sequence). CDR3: CAWKSGLAKNIQYF. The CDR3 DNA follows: TGTGCCTGGAAGAGCGGACTAGCCAAAAACATTCAGTACTTC.

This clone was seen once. DNA for the CDR3: TGCGCCAGCAGCTTTTTCGGCCTTGCCAACACACAAGAAGCTTTCTTT. The encoded protein is CASSFFGLANTQEAFF. The chain couples TRBV5-1 to TRBJ1-1; D gene unclear. V lost 2 bases to trimming and J lost 8 bases, with 22 bases between them. The germline V gene has CDR1 SGHRS and CDR2 YFSETQ. The CDR3 spans 16 residues. The full variable domain, its missing parts supplied by reference TRBV5-1 and TRBJ1-1, is KAGVTQTPRYLIKTRGQQVTLSCSPISGHRSVSWYQQTPGQGLQFLFEYFSETQRNKGNFPGRFSGRQFSNSRSEMNVSTLELGDSALYLCASSFFGLANTQEAFFGQGTRLTVV.

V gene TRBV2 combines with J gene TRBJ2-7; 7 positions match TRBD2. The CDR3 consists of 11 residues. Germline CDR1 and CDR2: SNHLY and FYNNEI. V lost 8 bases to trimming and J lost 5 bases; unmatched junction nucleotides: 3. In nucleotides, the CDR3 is TGTGCCAGCCTCACTAGCGACGAGCAGTACTTC. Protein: CASLTSDEQYF.

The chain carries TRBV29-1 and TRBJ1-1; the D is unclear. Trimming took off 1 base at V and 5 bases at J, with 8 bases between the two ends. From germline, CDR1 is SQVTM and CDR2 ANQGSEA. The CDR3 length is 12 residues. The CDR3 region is CSVEVDSTEAFF. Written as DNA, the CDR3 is TGCAGCGTTGAAGTAGATAGTACTGAAGCTTTCTTT.

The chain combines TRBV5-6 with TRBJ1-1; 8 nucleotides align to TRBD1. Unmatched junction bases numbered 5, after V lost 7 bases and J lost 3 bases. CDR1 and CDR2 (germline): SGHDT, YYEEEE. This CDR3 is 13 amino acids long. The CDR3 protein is CASGGQGHTEAFF. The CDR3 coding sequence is TGTGCCAGCGGAGGACAGGGCCACACTGAAGCTTTCTTT. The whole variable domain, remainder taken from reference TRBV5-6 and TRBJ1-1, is DAGVTQSPTHLIKTRGQQVTLRCSPKSGHDTVSWYQQALGQGPQFIFQYYEEEERQRGNFPDRFSGHQFPNYSSELNVNALLLGDSALYLCASGGQGHTEAFFGQGTRLTVV.